Given below is one TCR beta chain in context. Its antigen is not known. The CDR3 extends over 14 amino acids. CDR1 is SGHNT and CDR2 is YYREEE in the germline V gene (reference sequence). Germline trimming cut 4 bases from V and 3 bases from J; bases unmatched to any gene: 5. The data are from a study of shared clonotypes between healthy human individuals. Study results and limitations: The rarefaction results pointed to incomplete sorted-subset sequencing despite large depth. Estimated richness was generally greater in naive than memory subsets.

The protocol was immunoSEQ multiplex PCR, while the TCRdb copy is restricted to in-frame clones and leaves out a portion. The table includes over 850,000 clones, roughly 74% detected once. The chain recombines TRBV5-4 with TRBJ2-3; 7 bases agree with TRBD2. Specimen: memory CD4+ T cells from PBMCs. Subset reported: CD45RA-negative fraction. The receptor's source is a man aged 18 to 30 in good health. Some clones in this sample may be carry-over from other donors' samples. CDR3: CASSREVETDTQYF. The DNA for the CDR3 is TGTGCCAGCAGCCGGGAGGTTGAGACAGATACGCAGTATTTT.